Listed here are 19 T cell receptor beta chains from one sample, sequenced in a study of blood T cell repertoires in COVID-19. Assay used: immunoSEQ multiplex PCR; TCRdb lists only in-frame clones, some missing. The sample holds 65,000 to 95,000 clones, 70% to 85% seen once. Sequenced: peripheral blood. The receptor set was obtained from a man aged 45-65 years with active or convalescent COVID-19.

The chain is built from TRBV7-8 and TRBJ2-3; D is perhaps TRBD1 (6 bases). Trimming took 2 bases from V and 2 from J, leaving 11 bases between them. Looked up from germline, CDR1 is SGHVS and CDR2 is FQNEAQ. CDR3 length equals 15 residues. CDR3 coding DNA: TGTGCCAGCAGCTTAAATCCAGGGGTCACAGATACGCAGTATTTT. This codes for CASSLNPGVTDTQYF.

The rearrangement joins TRBV18 to TRBJ2-1; the D is unclear. Germline CDR1 KGHSH, CDR2 LQKENI. V lost 6 bases, J lost 9 bases, and 18 bases lay in between. The length of the CDR3 is 14 residues. The CDR3 loop reads CASSDRGNMGEQFF. CDR3 DNA sequence: TGTGCCAGCTCCGACCGCGGTAATATGGGTGAGCAGTTCTTC.

The V and J genes are TRBV6-5 and TRBJ1-2; D remains ambiguous. CDR3 length equals 15 residues. The germline V gene encodes CDR1 MNHEY and CDR2 SVGAGI. V lost 0 bases and J 5 bases, leaving 13 bases between the germline ends. The CDR3 region has the DNA TGTGCCAGCAGTTACTCGGGAACGGGGTTTTATGGCTACACCTTC. This codes for CASSYSGTGFYGYTF.

The chain combines TRBV27 with TRBJ1-5; a weak D match, TRBD1 (5 bases). Germline CDR1 is MNHEY and CDR2 is SMNVEV (reference sequence). This CDR3 spans 15 amino acids. With 6 bases removed from V and 6 bases from J, the gap between germline ends came to 18 bases. The CDR3 nucleotides read TGTGCCAGCAGAGCCCTTCTGGGGGGAAGTCAGCCCCAGCATTTT. Translating it yields CASRALLGGSQPQHF.

CDR3 in amino acids: CASSLDRGAGYTF. The CDR3 DNA follows: TGTGCCAGCAGCTTGGACAGGGGCGCGGGCTACACCTTC. This chain joins TRBV7-2 and TRBJ1-2, with 9 bases lining up with TRBD1. Germline V gene sequence: CDR1 SGHTA, CDR2 FQGNSA. The CDR3 sequence is 13 residues long. V was pared by 3 bases and J by 8 bases, with 4 bases of the junction left unmatched. The whole variable domain, remainder taken from reference TRBV7-2 and TRBJ1-2, is GAGVSQSPSNKVTEKGKDVELRCDPISGHTALYWYRQSLGQGLEFLIYFQGNSAPDKSGLPSDRFSAERTGGSVSTLTIQRTQQEDSAVYLCASSLDRGAGYTFGSGTRLTVV.

This clone was counted once. The rearrangement joins TRBV7-8 to TRBJ1-5, with D unresolved. The V end lost 1 base, the J end lost 1 base, and 5 bases lay between the germline ends. The germline V gene has CDR1 SGHVS and CDR2 FQNEAQ. The CDR3 length is 14 residues. CDR3 nucleotides: TGTGCCAGCAGCTTAGATCCGAGCAATCAGCCCCAGCATTTT. Translation: CASSLDPSNQPQHF.

The chain joins TRBV6-2 or TRBV6-3 to TRBJ2-7; TRBD1 matches 7 bases. The CDR3 has 16 residues. Per the germline V gene, CDR1 is MNHEY and CDR2 is SVGEGT. The V and J ends lost 2 bases and 0 bases, in that order; junction bases with no gene match: 7. CDR3 bases: TGTGCCAGCAGTTACCTGGTTAAGGGGGCCTCCTACGAGCAGTACTTC. As protein: CASSYLVKGASYEQYF.

The chain uses TRBV4-1 and TRBJ2-3; 7 positions agree with TRBD1. Trimming took 8 bases from V and 5 from J; bases not matched to a gene: 13. The germline gives CDR1 MGHRA, CDR2 YSYEKL. CDR3 length equals 15 residues. CDR3 DNA: TGCGCCAGCGGAACCCGGAGACAGGGCATAGATACGCAGTATTTT. Translation gives CASGTRRQGIDTQYF.

The sample holds one count of this clone. The chain combines TRBV5-3 with TRBJ1-2; 11 positions agree with TRBD1. TRBV5-3 is an ORF, with its function uncertain. V shed 1 base, J shed 3 bases, and the junction held 20 bases outside the gene matches. This CDR3 has 21 residues. CDR3 DNA sequence: TGTGCCAGAAGCTTGAATCGTTTAGGACAGGGGGCAACGAATGGGGACTATGGCTACACCTTC. Protein: CARSLNRLGQGATNGDYGYTF.

This chain connects TRBV5-1 to TRBJ1-1, with TRBD1 identical over 9 bases. The CDR3 covers 14 residues. Germline V lookup: CDR1 SGHRS, CDR2 YFSETQ. The J segment lost 5 bases and the V segment lost 4 bases, leaving 6 bases of the junction unmatched. The CDR3 reads CASSGGQGGTEAFF. The CDR3 nucleotides read TGCGCCAGCAGCGGGGGACAGGGTGGAACTGAAGCTTTCTTT.

The rearrangement joins TRBV5-1 to TRBJ2-3; TRBD2 is a possible D gene (6 bases). The germline gives CDR1 SGHRS, CDR2 YFSETQ. The CDR3 extends over 16 amino acids. V was cut by 0 bases and J by 2 bases, with 13 bases left in between. This CDR3 is CASSLGAGPPTDTQYF. Written as DNA, the CDR3 is TGCGCCAGCAGCTTGGGCGCGGGGCCCCCCACAGATACGCAGTATTTT. The variable domain in full, completed from reference TRBV5-1 and TRBJ2-3, reads KAGVTQTPRYLIKTRGQQVTLSCSPISGHRSVSWYQQTPGQGLQFLFEYFSETQRNKGNFPGRFSGRQFSNSRSEMNVSTLELGDSALYLCASSLGAGPPTDTQYFGPGTRLTVL.

The chain links TRBV6-6 to TRBJ2-6; D not certain. The V end was cut by 7 bases, the J end by 2 bases, with 9 bases between. Germline CDR1 is MNHNY and CDR2 is SVGAGI (reference sequence). The CDR3 sequence is 14 residues long. CDR3 DNA sequence: TGTGCCAGCATGTCCCGCGCTGGGGCCAACGTCCTGACTTTC. Translated, it gives CASMSRAGANVLTF.

This clone was seen at least ten times. The rearrangement uses TRBV4-3 and TRBJ2-2; 8 nucleotides agree with TRBD1. Germline loops: CDR1 LGHNA, CDR2 YSLEER. V lost 1 base and J lost 6; bases outside the gene matches: 10. The CDR3 extends over 17 amino acids. CDR3 in DNA: TGCGCCAGCAGCCAAGGTCTCGGGACAGGAAAGGCCGGGGAGCTGTTTTTT. Protein: CASSQGLGTGKAGELFF.

The gene calls are TRBV25-1 and TRBJ2-1, with TRBD1 as a possible D gene (5 bases). Trimming pared 1 base from V and 8 bases from J, leaving 18 bases between. Germline loops: CDR1 MGHDK, CDR2 SYGVNS. The CDR3 is made up of 16 amino acids. The CDR3 DNA follows: TGTGCCAGCAGTGAATGGGGTGCTTCAGGGTTACATGAGCAGTTCTTC. Translation: CASSEWGASGLHEQFF.

The genes are TRBV29-1 and TRBJ2-5; a weak D match, TRBD1 (5 bases). The V end lost 7 bases, the J end lost 1 base, and 10 bases lay between the germline ends. Germline loops: CDR1 SQVTM, CDR2 ANQGSEA. This CDR3 contains 12 residues. CDR3 sequence (DNA): TGCAGCGGAGCAGGGATCCAAGAGACCCAGTACTTC. Protein product: CSGAGIQETQYF.

The rearrangement uses TRBV10-3 and TRBJ2-7, with D tentatively TRBD1 (5 bases). Per the germline V gene, CDR1 is ENHRY and CDR2 is SYGVKD. V lost 2 bases, J lost 3 bases, and 8 bases lay in between. The CDR3 loop spans 13 amino acids. The CDR3 sequence: CAISEGQLYEQYF. The CDR3 DNA follows: TGTGCCATCAGTGAGGGACAACTCTACGAGCAGTACTTC.

The chain recombines TRBV6-2 or TRBV6-3 with TRBJ2-7; 9 positions agree with TRBD1. The CDR3 contains 16 residues. J lost 3 bases, V lost 2 bases, and 8 bases had no gene match. CDR1 MNHEY and CDR2 SVGEGT come from the germline V gene. The DNA for the CDR3 is TGTGCCAGCAGTTACGGGGATAGGACAGGGGTCTACGAGCAGTACTTC. Amino acids: CASSYGDRTGVYEQYF.

This clone has just a few counts. The chain's CDR3 is CASGGGGNEKLFF. The CDR3 DNA sequence: TGTGCCAGTGGTGGGGGAGGTAATGAAAAACTGTTTTTT. The chain links TRBV19 to TRBJ1-4; maybe TRBD1 (5 bases). The CDR3 runs 13 residues. CDR1 LNHDA and CDR2 SQIVND come from the germline V gene (reference sequence). V dropped 8 bases and J dropped 4 bases, with 11 bases sitting between them.

The rearrangement links TRBV7-6 to TRBJ2-7; maybe TRBD2 (5 bases). V was trimmed by 4 bases and J by 6 bases, leaving 10 bases between them. Germline CDR1 and CDR2: SGHVS and FNYEAQ. The CDR3 extends over 12 amino acids. For the CDR3, the DNA is TGTGCCAGCAGCTCCCAAGAGGGCGAGCAGTACTTC. This codes for CASSSQEGEQYF.